Presented here are 15 T cell receptor beta chains from one specimen sequenced in a study of vaccination and CD4 T cells after COVID-19. These receptors have no known antigen. The treatment is: approximately 11-day PBMC culture with coronavirus spike peptide pools or control peptides (ViraFEST assay). Sequencing of the DNA from cultured CD4+ T cells was carried out with the Oncomine TCR Beta short-read assay. Each CDR3 protein gets one entry after TCRdb re-called the PCR reads with MiXCR. The data contain about 12,000 distinct CDR3 sequences, approximately 60% of them seen just once; the ten biggest clones take up approximately 10%. Sequencing was performed on CD4+ T cells from blood, cultured in vitro, taken before SARS-CoV-2 vaccination. The receptor source for this set is a human donor who had recovered from COVID-19.

The chain couples TRBV6-5 to TRBJ1-5; tentatively, D is TRBD1 (6 bases). V lost 4 bases and J lost 0, with 16 bases in between. Germline V gene sequence: CDR1 MNHEY, CDR2 SVGAGI. The CDR3 runs to 17 residues. The DNA for the CDR3 is TGTGCCAGCAGTTCATCGACAGGCCCCTATAGCAATCAGCCCCAGCATTTT. Residues: CASSSSTGPYSNQPQHF.

The chain employs TRBV12-3 or TRBV12-4 and TRBJ2-1; TRBD1 is a possible D gene (6 bases). The length of the CDR3 is 13 residues. V lost 7 bases to trimming and J lost 5 bases, with 12 bases between them. The CDR3 nucleotides read TGTGCCAGCACGACAGGAAAGGACAATGAGCAGTTCTTC. Protein sequence: CASTTGKDNEQFF.

The rearrangement joins TRBV7-9 to TRBJ2-5, with D possibly matching TRBD2 (5 bases). Germline CDR1 SEHNR, CDR2 FQNEAQ (reference sequence). Trimming shortened V by 5 bases and J by 4 bases, and 17 bases separated the two germline ends. CDR3 length: 15 amino acids. Here the CDR3 reads CASSILGVEGETQYF. The CDR3 DNA sequence: TGTGCCAGCAGCATCCTCGGGGTTGAGGGAGAGACCCAGTACTTC. Full variable domain (outside the CDR3, taken from reference TRBV7-9 and TRBJ2-5): DTGVSQNPRHKITKRGQNVTFRCDPISEHNRLYWYRQTLGQGPEFLTYFQNEAQLEKSRLLSDRFSAERPKGSFSTLEIQRTEQGDSAMYLCASSILGVEGETQYFGPGTRLLVL.

The chain combines TRBV20-1 with TRBJ2-7, with 10 bases aligning to TRBD2. The CDR3 loop spans 15 amino acids. Germline trimming cut 6 bases from V and 6 bases from J; bases unmatched to any gene: 14. From germline, CDR1 is DFQATT and CDR2 SNEGSKA (reference sequence). The CDR3 is CSATHLAGVSLEQYF. The CDR3 region has the DNA TGCAGTGCCACTCATCTAGCGGGAGTTTCCCTCGAGCAGTACTTC.

A few counts support this clonotype. The chain employs TRBV2 and TRBJ2-5; 10 nucleotides align to TRBD1. The V gene's germline CDR1 is SNHLY and CDR2 FYNNEI. Trimming at V came to 6 bases and at J to 5 bases, leaving 6 bases not matched to a gene. This CDR3 has 14 residues. The CDR3 DNA reads as TGTGCCAGCAGCCGGGACAGGGGAGCGGAGACCCAGTACTTC. Amino acid sequence: CASSRDRGAETQYF. The whole variable domain, remainder taken from reference TRBV2 and TRBJ2-5, is EPEVTQTPSHQVTQMGQEVILRCVPISNHLYFYWYRQILGQKVEFLVSFYNNEISEKSEIFDDQFSVERPDGSNFTLKIRSTKLEDSAMYFCASSRDRGAETQYFGPGTRLLVL.

This clonotype occurred a few times. The chain joins TRBV7-9 to TRBJ2-5; D uncertain. Trimming shortened V by 2 bases and J by 4 bases, and 14 bases separated the two germline ends. This CDR3 is 15 amino acids long. Looked up from germline, CDR1 is SEHNR and CDR2 is FQNEAQ (reference sequence). CDR3 nucleotides: TGTGCCAGCAGCTTACTGTCTCAGAACCTAGAGACCCAGTACTTC. Translated: CASSLLSQNLETQYF.

The CDR3 spells CASSAGIQDNEQFF. The CDR3 nucleotides are TGTGCCAGCAGTGCCGGGATCCAGGACAATGAGCAGTTCTTC. The chain combines TRBV2 with TRBJ2-1, with a tentative D call TRBD2 (5 bases). Trimming took off 4 bases at V and 5 bases at J, with 12 bases between the two ends. CDR1 SNHLY and CDR2 FYNNEI come from the germline V gene. This CDR3 comprises 14 residues.

Here the CDR3 reads CATSRDKWGARATGELFF. In DNA form, the CDR3 reads TGTGCCACCAGCAGAGATAAGTGGGGGGCGCGGGCCACCGGGGAGCTGTTTTTT. The J gene is TRBJ2-2, the V gene TRBV15, with D perhaps matching TRBD1 or TRBD2 (6 bases each). CDR1 and CDR2 (germline): LNHNV, YYDKDF (reference sequence). Trimming stripped 0 bases from V and 4 bases from J, with 18 bases between. The CDR3 length is 18 residues.

This clonotype was picked up a small number of times. The genes are TRBV10-3 and TRBJ2-7, with 10 bases that match TRBD2. Unmatched junction bases numbered 1, after V lost 4 bases and J lost 1 base. CDR1 ENHRY and CDR2 SYGVKD come from the germline V gene. The CDR3 has 14 residues. The CDR3 sequence is CAISGTSGSYEQYF. CDR3 DNA: TGTGCCATCAGTGGGACTAGCGGATCCTACGAGCAGTACTTC.

The CDR3: CSARLRGNSEGYTF. The CDR3 region has the DNA TGCAGTGCTAGACTGAGGGGGAATTCGGAAGGCTACACCTTC. The J gene is TRBJ1-2, the V gene TRBV20-1; the D gene is possibly TRBD1 (6 bases). CDR1 and CDR2 (germline): DFQATT, SNEGSKA (reference sequence). The CDR3 is 14 amino acids. The V end lost 2 bases, the J end lost 8 bases, and 18 bases lay between the germline ends.

This clonotype showed up just a few times. The chain is built from TRBV20-1 and TRBJ1-6; 7 bases match TRBD1. The CDR3 length is 14 residues. Germline trimming cut 0 bases from V and 10 bases from J; bases unmatched to any gene: 6. CDR1 DFQATT and CDR2 SNEGSKA come from the germline V gene (reference sequence). The CDR3 is CSARDPQGESPLHF. The CDR3 DNA follows: TGCAGTGCTAGAGACCCCCAGGGGGAATCACCCCTCCACTTT.

The chain joins TRBV6-1 to TRBJ1-2, with D possibly TRBD1 on 6 matching bases. V lost 6 bases, J lost 2 bases, and 13 bases lay in between. The CDR3 is 14 residues long. Germline values: CDR1 MNHNS, CDR2 SASEGT. In DNA form, the CDR3 reads TGTGCCAGCAGGACCCCACAGGGAAACTATGGCTACACCTTC. It yields the protein CASRTPQGNYGYTF.

V is TRBV19 and J is TRBJ2-1; 8 nucleotides agree with TRBD2. CDR1 and CDR2 from the germline V gene are LNHDA and SQIVND (reference sequence). Unmatched junction bases numbered 4, after V lost 5 bases and J lost 4 bases. The CDR3 is made up of 14 amino acids. The CDR3 region is CASSPSGPYNEQFF. The CDR3 DNA reads TGTGCCAGTAGTCCTAGCGGGCCATACAATGAGCAGTTCTTC.

The chain has TRBV7-2 and TRBJ2-2; the match to TRBD2 covers 9 bases. Germline V lookup: CDR1 SGHTA, CDR2 FQGNSA. J lost 7 bases, V lost 5 bases, and 8 bases had no gene match. CDR3 length: 15 amino acids. CDR3 sequence reads: CASSLELAGRGELFF. The CDR3 DNA is TGTGCCAGCAGCCTTGAACTAGCGGGTCGCGGGGAGCTGTTTTTT.

The V and J genes are TRBV20-1 and TRBJ2-7; D gene unclear. Germline CDR1 DFQATT, CDR2 SNEGSKA (reference sequence). The CDR3 sequence is 14 residues long. V was trimmed by 0 bases and J by 2 bases, leaving 11 bases between them. CDR3 bases: TGCAGTGCTAGAGATTATAGGGTTACCTACGAGCAGTACTTC. Residues: CSARDYRVTYEQYF.